Listed here are 20 T cell receptor beta chains from one sample, sequenced in a study of cytomegalovirus exposure and HLA in healthy donors (dated by TCRdb to about 2017). Libraries were made using the immunoSEQ multiplex PCR assay. For the multiplex PCR, a mixture combining 60 forward primers for TCR Vbeta segments and 13 reverse primers for TCR Jbeta segments was used. TCRdb obtained this table from immuneACCESS and retained in-frame rearrangements with V and J assigned. These tables miss some clones; where compared with another copy, unresolved V genes account for less than half of the shortfall, and the remainder is unexplained. Here the sample has fewer than 200,000 clones; approximately 80% occur a single time. The top ten hold 4% to 5% of the sample. Sequencing input: PBMCs. All receptors come from a young man in good health and CMV-seronegative.

The CDR3 protein is CASSELGAGGAFF. The DNA for the CDR3 is TGTGCCAGCAGTGAATTAGGAGCCGGCGGAGCTTTCTTT. V is TRBV25-1 and J is TRBJ1-1; D is ambiguous. This CDR3 region has 13 residues. Germline values: CDR1 MGHDK, CDR2 SYGVNS. V lost 1 base to trimming and J lost 10 bases, with 13 bases between them.

The chain joins TRBV7-3 to TRBJ2-1; the match to TRBD2 covers 9 bases. Germline V gene sequence: CDR1 SGHTA, CDR2 FQGTGA. V lost 2 bases and J lost 3; bases outside the gene matches: 2. The CDR3 covers 15 residues. The CDR3 DNA follows: TGTGCCAGCAGCTTAGAGACTAGCGGCTACAATGAGCAGTTCTTC. Translation: CASSLETSGYNEQFF.

The V call is TRBV5-5, the J call TRBJ2-7, with 7 bases lining up with TRBD1. The junction had 4 bases not matched to a gene; V was cut back by 2 bases and J by 2 bases. This CDR3 has 14 residues. CDR1 is SGHKS, CDR2 YYEKEE, per germline (reference sequence). The CDR3 region has the DNA TGTGCCAGCAGCTTTGGGGACAGAGCCTACGAGCAGTACTTC. As protein: CASSFGDRAYEQYF.

The chain carries TRBV10-2 and TRBJ1-2; 7 bases are a match to TRBD1. The J segment lost 6 bases and the V segment lost 3 bases, leaving 7 bases of the junction unmatched. The CDR3 runs 14 residues. The germline gives CDR1 WSHSY, CDR2 SAAADI. The CDR3 is CASSDQGDMNGYTF. The CDR3 DNA reads as TGCGCCAGCAGTGACCAGGGGGATATGAATGGCTACACCTTC.

This clone came up a few times. The chain is built from TRBV28 and TRBJ1-5, with D unclear. The germline V and J ends were trimmed by 3 bases and 3 bases, with 12 bases remaining between them. The CDR3 consists of 15 residues. Germline-derived CDR1 and CDR2 are MDHEN and SYDVKM. As DNA, the CDR3 is TGTGCCAGCAGTTTCGCGTCTTTGTACAATCAGCCCCAGCATTTT. The encoded protein is CASSFASLYNQPQHF.

The chain has TRBV9 and TRBJ2-2, with no clear D. Germline lookup yields CDR1 SGDLS and CDR2 YYNGEE. V was clipped by 4 bases and J by 3 bases, with 7 bases between them. This CDR3 spans 13 amino acids. The CDR3 DNA is TGTGCCAGCAGCCCCACGGACACCGGGGAGCTGTTTTTT. Translating gives CASSPTDTGELFF.

The V call is TRBV4-2, the J call TRBJ2-7; D may be TRBD2 (5 bases). Germline CDR1 reads LGHNA; CDR2 reads YNFKEQ. V lost 5 bases and J 3 bases, leaving 14 bases between the germline ends. The CDR3 contains 14 residues. In DNA, the CDR3 is TGTGCCAGCAGCAAAAGCGGAGAGGGCTACGAGCAGTACTTC. Translating it yields CASSKSGEGYEQYF.

The V call is TRBV2, the J call TRBJ1-1; D not resolved. The CDR3 contains 15 residues. The germline V gene has CDR1 SNHLY and CDR2 FYNNEI. Trimming removed 6 bases from V and 0 bases from J, with 14 bases in between. CDR3 sequence: CASSLTTGLNTEAFF. As DNA, the CDR3 is TGTGCCAGCAGCCTTACAACGGGGTTGAACACTGAAGCTTTCTTT.

The V call is TRBV9, the J call TRBJ2-3, with D possibly being TRBD2 (5 bases). The CDR3 sequence is 16 residues long. V was trimmed by 3 bases and J by 0 bases, leaving 14 bases between them. Germline-derived CDR1 and CDR2 are SGDLS and YYNGEE. The CDR3: CASSAHRGSSTDTQYF. In DNA form, the CDR3 reads TGTGCCAGCAGCGCGCACCGCGGGTCAAGCACAGATACGCAGTATTTT.

The genes are TRBV5-1 and TRBJ2-6, with TRBD2 identical over 7 bases. Trimming removed 0 bases from V and 0 bases from J; junction bases left unmatched: 9. The CDR3 extends over 19 amino acids. The germline V gene has CDR1 SGHRS and CDR2 YFSETQ. This CDR3 is CASSLVGGSRISGANVLTF. The CDR3 DNA sequence: TGCGCCAGCAGCTTGGTGGGCGGGAGCAGAATCTCTGGGGCCAACGTCCTGACTTTC. The whole variable domain, remainder taken from reference TRBV5-1 and TRBJ2-6, is KAGVTQTPRYLIKTRGQQVTLSCSPISGHRSVSWYQQTPGQGLQFLFEYFSETQRNKGNFPGRFSGRQFSNSRSEMNVSTLELGDSALYLCASSLVGGSRISGANVLTFGAGSRLTVL.

V and J are TRBV11-3 and TRBJ2-5; 7 bases align to TRBD2. The trim removed 6 bases at V and 7 bases at J, leaving 8 bases unmatched. Germline assignment: CDR1 SGHNT and CDR2 YENEEA. The CDR3 is made up of 13 amino acids. In DNA form, the CDR3 reads TGTGCCAGCAGTTCAGGACTAGAGGGGACCCAGTACTTC. It encodes CASSSGLEGTQYF.

The table lists this clone with a few counts. This chain connects TRBV30 to TRBJ1-1, with a possible D match to TRBD1 (5 bases). Germline loops: CDR1 GTSNPN, CDR2 SVGIG (reference sequence). The CDR3 is 14 residues long. Deletions cut 5 bases from V and 1 base from J, with 14 bases between. The CDR3 sequence: CAWGALTENTEAFF. The CDR3 nucleotides are TGTGCCTGGGGCGCCCTGACAGAGAACACTGAAGCTTTCTTT.

This chain links TRBV5-1 with TRBJ2-1; 13 nucleotides agree with TRBD2. This CDR3 is 17 amino acids long. Germline CDR1 is SGHRS and CDR2 is YFSETQ. The V and J ends lost 3 bases and 2 bases, in that order; junction bases with no gene match: 5. CDR3 sequence: CASSSLGLAGAYNEQFF. The DNA for the CDR3 is TGCGCCAGCAGCTCCCTAGGACTAGCGGGGGCCTACAATGAGCAGTTCTTC.

The chain joins TRBV9 to TRBJ2-7; the match to TRBD1 covers 8 bases. With V trimmed by 2 bases and J by 3 bases, 4 bases remained unmatched. This CDR3 contains 14 residues. The germline CDR1 and CDR2 sequences are SGDLS and YYNGEE. CDR3 DNA: TGTGCCAGCAGCGTCGGACAGGGCGGCTACGAGCAGTACTTC. Residues: CASSVGQGGYEQYF.

This clone was seen more than once but under ten times. The V call is TRBV11-3, the J call TRBJ1-2; D is undetermined. V lost 3 bases to trimming and J lost 8 bases, with 19 bases between them. CDR1 is SGHNT and CDR2 is YENEEA in the germline V gene. The CDR3 loop spans 15 amino acids. CDR3 sequence: CASSFLPWPGMGYTF. As DNA, the CDR3 is TGTGCCAGCAGCTTCCTCCCTTGGCCAGGTATGGGCTACACCTTC.

CDR3 in amino acids: CASSLGLNSYEQYF. The DNA of the CDR3 is TGTGCCAGCTCACTGGGGCTGAATTCCTACGAGCAGTACTTC. The chain combines TRBV6-6 with TRBJ2-7; possibly TRBD1 for D (5 bases). The CDR3 spans 14 residues. Per germline, CDR1 MNHNY and CDR2 SVGAGI (reference sequence). Deletions cut 8 bases from V and 1 base from J, with 15 bases between.

The chain employs TRBV2 and TRBJ2-5, with D perhaps matching TRBD2 (5 bases). Near its end, the DNA agrees better with TRBJ2-7, so the J call may be wrong. The CDR3 extends over 14 amino acids. Germline assignment: CDR1 SNHLY and CDR2 FYNNEI. CDR3 in DNA: TGTGCCAGCAAGACTATTGGAACCTCCTACGAGCAGTACTTC. Its protein product is CASKTIGTSYEQYF.

This chain links TRBV28 with TRBJ2-4; D gene unclear. Germline V CDR1 and CDR2: MDHEN, SYDVKM. The V and J ends lost 6 bases and 0 bases respectively, with 12 bases between them. The CDR3 consists of 15 residues. In nucleotides, the CDR3 is TGTGCCAGCAGCCGCCCCCGGGTAGCCAAAAACATTCAGTACTTC. This sequence encodes CASSRPRVAKNIQYF. Complete variable domain (other parts from reference TRBV28 and TRBJ2-4): DVKVTQSSRYLVKRTGEKVFLECVQDMDHENMFWYRQDPGLGLRLIYFSYDVKMKEKGDIPEGYSVSREKKERFSLILESASTNQTSMYLCASSRPRVAKNIQYFGAGTRLSVL.

The chain uses TRBV25-1 and TRBJ2-1, with D unclear. Between the trimmed V and J ends, which lost 3 bases and 0 bases, there was a span of 12 bases. Germline V gene sequence: CDR1 MGHDK, CDR2 SYGVNS. The CDR3 totals 16 residues. CDR3 region: CASSEVTSSSYNEQFF. For the CDR3, the DNA is TGTGCCAGCAGTGAGGTTACTTCAAGCTCCTACAATGAGCAGTTCTTC.

In this sample, this clone turned up once. The chain links TRBV28 to TRBJ2-5; the match to TRBD1 covers 11 bases. V gave up 5 bases and J gave up 5 bases; unmatched junction bases: 7. Germline V gene lookup returns CDR1 MDHEN and CDR2 SYDVKM. The CDR3 loop spans 15 amino acids. The DNA for the CDR3 is TGTGCCAGCAGTGTCGGGACAGGGGGACGCGAGACCCAGTACTTC. It is translated as CASSVGTGGRETQYF.